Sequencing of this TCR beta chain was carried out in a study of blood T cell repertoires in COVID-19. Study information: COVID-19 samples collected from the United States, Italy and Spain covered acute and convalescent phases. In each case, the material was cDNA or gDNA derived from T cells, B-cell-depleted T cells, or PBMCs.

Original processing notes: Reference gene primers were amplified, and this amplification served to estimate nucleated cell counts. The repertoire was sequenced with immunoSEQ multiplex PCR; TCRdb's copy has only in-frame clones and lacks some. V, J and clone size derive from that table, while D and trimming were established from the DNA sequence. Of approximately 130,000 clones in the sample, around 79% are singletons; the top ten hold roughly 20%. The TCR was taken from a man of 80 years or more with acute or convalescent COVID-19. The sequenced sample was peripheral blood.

CDR3 DNA: TGTGCCATCCAAGCCGGAGACGCCGGAAGTAACTATGGCTACACCTTC. Translated, it gives CAIQAGDAGSNYGYTF. The chain uses TRBV28 and TRBJ1-2; no firm D call. Germline CDR1 MDHEN, CDR2 SYDVKM. V shed 10 bases and J shed 1 base, with 22 bases lying between them. This CDR3 contains 16 residues.